These 19 T cell receptor beta chains were all obtained from the same sample, sequenced in a study of beta chain features in type 1 diabetes. Sequencing targeted expressed TCRB transcripts, as all isolated RNA had been reverse transcribed. Measured with immunoSEQ multiplex PCR; TCRdb has only the in-frame clones, and not every one. The repertoire holds 38,000 or so clones, with about 64% as singletons. The sequencing input was Tregs from blood. The receptors derive from a woman younger than 45 in good health.

This chain uses TRBV9 with TRBJ2-3, with a possible D match to TRBD2 (5 bases). The CDR3 length is 16 residues. Looked up from germline, CDR1 is SGDLS and CDR2 is YYNGEE. The ends were cut back, 1 base at V and 1 base at J, with 13 bases in the middle. The CDR3 protein is CASSVLNSGGTDTQYF. DNA of the CDR3: TGTGCCAGCAGCGTACTTAACAGCGGAGGCACAGATACGCAGTATTTT.

The genes are TRBV10-3 and TRBJ2-1; D unclear. CDR3 length equals 12 residues. V was pared by 11 bases and J by 2 bases, with 10 bases between. Germline loops: CDR1 ENHRY, CDR2 SYGVKD. This CDR3 is CAGGRTYNEQFF. The CDR3 coding sequence is TGTGCCGGCGGAAGAACCTACAATGAGCAGTTCTTC.

The chain links TRBV28 to TRBJ1-2, with 7 nucleotides matching TRBD1. Germline V gene sequence: CDR1 MDHEN, CDR2 SYDVKM. There are 14 residues in the CDR3. The J segment lost 3 bases and the V segment lost 6 bases, leaving 7 bases of the junction unmatched. The CDR3: CASSNRGLYYGYTF. CDR3 coding DNA: TGTGCCAGCAGCAACAGGGGATTGTACTATGGCTACACCTTC.

Only one count was recorded for this clone. The chain combines TRBV5-5 with TRBJ1-5, with D maybe TRBD1 (5 bases). The CDR3 spans 17 residues. V was cut by 0 bases and J by 0 bases, with 13 bases left in between. Per the germline V gene, CDR1 is SGHKS and CDR2 is YYEKEE (reference sequence). CDR3 loop: CASSLVAGTNSNQPQHF. Here the CDR3 DNA reads TGTGCCAGCAGCTTGGTGGCAGGGACTAATAGCAATCAGCCCCAGCATTTT.

The V gene is TRBV28, the J gene TRBJ2-5; tentatively, D is TRBD2 (5 bases). Germline values: CDR1 MDHEN, CDR2 SYDVKM. The CDR3 covers 14 residues. Trimming removed 5 bases from V and 4 bases from J, with 14 bases in between. CDR3 DNA sequence: TGTGCCAGCAGTGCAGCGTCGAGGGTAGAGACCCAGTACTTC. Translation gives CASSAASRVETQYF. The full variable domain, in which reference TRBV28 and TRBJ2-5 provide the parts outside the CDR3, is DVKVTQSSRYLVKRTGEKVFLECVQDMDHENMFWYRQDPGLGLRLIYFSYDVKMKEKGDIPEGYSVSREKKERFSLILESASTNQTSMYLCASSAASRVETQYFGPGTRLLVL.

This chain joins TRBV18 and TRBJ2-3; possibly TRBD2 for D (6 bases). Trimming took off 2 bases at V and 9 bases at J, with 15 bases between the two ends. The V gene's germline CDR1 is KGHSH and CDR2 LQKENI. The CDR3 length is 14 residues. As DNA, the CDR3 is TGTGCCAGCTCACCAACAACCTGGGGAGGAACGCAGTATTTT. Amino acid sequence: CASSPTTWGGTQYF.

The CDR3 nucleotides read TGTGCCAGCAGCTTAACCGGGACAGCCTCCTACGAGCAGTACTTC. Translation: CASSLTGTASYEQYF. V gene TRBV7-2 combines with J gene TRBJ2-7, with 7 nucleotides matching TRBD1. The CDR3 consists of 15 residues. The germline gives CDR1 SGHTA, CDR2 FQGNSA. V was clipped by 2 bases and J by 0 bases; unmatched bases: 4.

The chain employs TRBV7-9 and TRBJ2-7, with D uncertain. Germline CDR1 and CDR2: SEHNR and FQNEAQ (reference sequence). The ends were cut back, 5 bases at V and 4 bases at J, with 9 bases in the middle. There are 12 residues in the CDR3. CDR3 nucleotides: TGTGCCAGCAGCGCACTAACATACGAGCAGTACTTC. Translated, it gives CASSALTYEQYF.

This chain joins TRBV5-4 and TRBJ2-2; tentatively, D is TRBD2 (6 bases). The V gene lost 4 bases and the J gene lost 6 bases, with 16 bases spanning the gap. The CDR3 totals 15 residues. Germline loops: CDR1 SGHNT, CDR2 YYREEE (reference sequence). Here the CDR3 reads CASSPGGGEAGELFF. DNA of the CDR3: TGTGCCAGCAGCCCCGGGGGTGGGGAGGCCGGGGAGCTGTTTTTT.

Points on this clone: An end of the junction differs from the germline gene, which may be a read error. The V call is TRBV7-7, the J call TRBJ2-5; 7 bases align to TRBD1. CDR3 length: 13 amino acids. Germline V gene data show CDR1 as SSHAT and CDR2 as FNYEAQ (reference sequence). CDR3 DNA sequence: TGTGCTAGCAGCACGACAGGGAGAGAGACCCAGTACTTC. Amino acid sequence: CASSTTGRETQYF. Filled out from reference TRBV7-7 and TRBJ2-5, the complete variable domain reads GAGVSQSPRYKVTKRGQDVTLRCDPISSHATLYWYQQALGQGPEFLTYFNYEAQPDKSGLPSDRFSAERPEGSISTLTIQRTEQRDSAMYRCASSTTGRETQYFGPGTRLLVL.

This rearrangement joins TRBV13 to TRBJ2-7; 8 nucleotides agree with TRBD1. J was trimmed by 9 bases and V by 2 bases; bases with no gene match: 15. Germline V gives CDR1 PRHDT, CDR2 FYEKMQ (reference sequence). CDR3 length: 16 residues. CDR3: CASSLFPDRARSGQYF. The CDR3, as DNA: TGTGCCAGCAGCTTATTCCCGGACAGGGCCCGGTCAGGGCAGTACTTC.

This clone was seen a handful of times. The rearrangement joins TRBV6-5 to TRBJ1-3; D uncertain. CDR3 length equals 14 residues. Looked up from germline, CDR1 is MNHEY and CDR2 is SVGAGI. V shed 2 bases and J shed 0 bases, with 5 bases lying between them. CDR3 coding DNA: TGTGCCAGCAGTTACGGACTCTCTGGAAACACCATATATTTT. Protein product: CASSYGLSGNTIYF.

This clone was seen only a few times. This chain uses TRBV6-5 with TRBJ2-7; TRBD1 might be the D (5 bases). The CDR3 totals 15 residues. The V gene lost 0 bases and the J gene lost 7 bases, with 16 bases spanning the gap. The V gene's germline CDR1 is MNHEY and CDR2 SVGAGI. CDR3 coding DNA: TGTGCCAGCAGTTACTCGGCAGGGCAGTTTGGGGAGCAGTACTTC. Translating it yields CASSYSAGQFGEQYF.

This chain uses TRBV7-9 with TRBJ2-5, with 15 bases fitting TRBD2. V trimming: 5 bases; J trimming: 5 bases; junction bases outside the gene matches: 3. CDR1 SEHNR and CDR2 FQNEAQ come from the germline V gene (reference sequence). The CDR3 spans 15 residues. The CDR3 here is CASSRGLAGGETQYF. The CDR3 DNA is TGTGCCAGCAGCCGTGGACTAGCGGGAGGGGAGACCCAGTACTTC.

This clone was counted a single time. The chain recombines TRBV7-2 with TRBJ1-2; 8 bases are a match to TRBD1. Germline assignment: CDR1 SGHTA and CDR2 FQGNSA. The CDR3 extends over 15 amino acids. The junction had 8 bases not matched to a gene; V was cut back by 3 bases and J by 5 bases. Written as DNA, the CDR3 is TGTGCCAGCAGCTTCGACAGGGGACGCCTATATGGCTACACCTTC. Its translation is CASSFDRGRLYGYTF.

The chain carries TRBV6-1 and TRBJ1-3; 7 nucleotides match TRBD1. The CDR3 extends over 15 amino acids. V shed 10 bases and J 0 bases; nucleotides not matched to a gene: 9. Germline assignment: CDR1 MNHNS and CDR2 SASEGT. This CDR3 is CATPGTASSGNTIYF. The CDR3 DNA sequence: TGTGCCACCCCGGGGACAGCGAGCTCTGGAAACACCATATATTTT.

The chain joins TRBV4-3 to TRBJ1-2; no clear D gene. The CDR3 consists of 15 residues. Per the germline V gene, CDR1 is LGHNA and CDR2 is YSLEER. V lost 0 bases to trimming and J lost 2 bases, with 10 bases between them. This chain's CDR3 is CASSQDVRGNYGYTF. CDR3 DNA: TGCGCCAGCAGCCAAGATGTGCGCGGGAACTATGGCTACACCTTC.

This chain links TRBV5-4 with TRBJ1-1, with a weak D call TRBD1 (6 bases). The V gene's germline CDR1 is SGHNT and CDR2 YYREEE (reference sequence). The CDR3 loop spans 16 amino acids. Trimming took off 3 bases at V and 0 bases at J, with 15 bases between the two ends. CDR3 in DNA: TGTGCCAGCAGCTCCTTCGCAGGGGCCTTGAACACTGAAGCTTTCTTT. It translates to CASSSFAGALNTEAFF.

This clone occurred a few times. The chain recombines TRBV7-2 with TRBJ2-2; 14 bases align to TRBD2. Germline CDR1 and CDR2: SGHTA and FQGNSA. V gave up 4 bases and J gave up 7 bases; unmatched junction bases: 8. This CDR3 contains 17 residues. This chain's CDR3 is CASSSLTSGRGHGELFF. The CDR3 DNA follows: TGTGCCAGCAGCTCGCTGACTAGCGGGAGGGGGCACGGGGAGCTGTTTTTT.